These 14 T cell receptor beta chains originate from one sample sequenced in a study of cytomegalovirus exposure and HLA in healthy donors. Only in-frame clones appear in the TCRdb table, and some are missing; sequencing was by immunoSEQ multiplex PCR. In the table there are roughly 70,000 clones, approximately 97% of which are singletons. Source material: PBMCs. These receptors all stem from a man younger than 35 in good health and CMV-seronegative.

The CDR3 DNA reads TGTGCCAGCAGTCGTTCGTCAGATTTTACGCAGTATTTT. It specifies CASSRSSDFTQYF. The J gene is TRBJ2-3, the V gene TRBV5-4; D is unclear. This CDR3 contains 13 residues. The V end was cut by 5 bases, the J end by 8 bases, with 15 bases between. Germline V gene data show CDR1 as SGHNT and CDR2 as YYREEE (reference sequence).

This rearrangement joins TRBV19 to TRBJ2-3, with a possible D match to TRBD2 (5 bases). The germline gives CDR1 LNHDA, CDR2 SQIVND (reference sequence). Trimming took off 5 bases at V and 6 bases at J, with 12 bases between the two ends. There are 13 residues in the CDR3. CDR3 loop: CASSEGGRDTQYF. The CDR3 region has the DNA TGTGCCAGTAGTGAGGGCGGAAGGGATACGCAGTATTTT.

The chain is built from TRBV5-6 and TRBJ2-7; TRBD1 matches at 9 bases. This CDR3 comprises 14 residues. The V segment lost 4 bases and the J segment 4 bases; nucleotides outside the gene matches: 6. Per germline, CDR1 SGHDT and CDR2 YYEEEE. CDR3 nucleotides: TGTGCCAGCAGCCCGGGACAGGGATTGTACGAGCAGTACTTC. Its translation is CASSPGQGLYEQYF.

As to this clone: Germline and junction disagree at one end, which may indicate a read error. The same CDR3 arises from other DNA sequences in this sample as well. The chain is built from TRBV11-2 and TRBJ1-1, with TRBD1 identical over 8 bases. From germline, CDR1 is SGHAT and CDR2 FQNNGV. CDR3 length equals 15 residues. CDR3 in amino acids: CASSLGRTGNTEAFF. For the CDR3, the DNA is TGTGCCAGCAGCTTAGGGCGGACAGGGAACACTGAAGCCTTCTTT.

The CDR3 region is CASSSPVNEQFF. CDR3 in DNA: TGTGCCAGCAGCTCCCCGGTCAATGAGCAGTTCTTC. The chain has TRBV7-8 and TRBJ2-1; D is undetermined. CDR1 is SGHVS and CDR2 is FQNEAQ in the germline V gene. V lost 4 bases and J lost 6, with 7 bases in between. The CDR3 runs 12 residues.

For this clone: The same CDR3 also results from other DNA sequences found in this sample. The V gene is TRBV28, the J gene TRBJ1-2; 7 nucleotides agree with TRBD1. Losses at the gene ends were 6 bases for V and 2 bases for J; bases not matched to a gene: 3. Germline V lookup: CDR1 MDHEN, CDR2 SYDVKM. The CDR3 totals 13 residues. CDR3 amino acids: CASSLGQNYGYTF. As DNA, the CDR3 is TGTGCCAGCAGCTTGGGACAGAACTATGGCTACACCTTC.

The rearrangement links TRBV6-5 to TRBJ2-7; 8 bases are shared with TRBD1. Germline lookup yields CDR1 MNHEY and CDR2 SVGAGI. The V and J ends lost 4 bases and 1 base, in that order; junction bases with no gene match: 6. The CDR3 covers 15 residues. For the CDR3, the DNA is TGTGCCAGCAGTTCCACAGGGGGGAGGTCCTACGAGCAGTACTTC. This codes for CASSSTGGRSYEQYF.

This chain joins TRBV15 and TRBJ2-2; possibly TRBD1 for D (6 bases). Germline CDR1 is LNHNV and CDR2 is YYDKDF (reference sequence). This CDR3 contains 16 residues. V was pared by 1 base and J by 5 bases, with 14 bases between. The CDR3: CATSRVPRGWTGELFF. DNA for the CDR3: TGTGCCACCAGCAGAGTTCCGAGGGGGTGGACCGGGGAGCTGTTTTTT.

The chain recombines TRBV5-8 with TRBJ2-3; D possibly corresponds to TRBD2 (5 bases). This CDR3 comprises 15 residues. V was clipped by 5 bases and J by 0 bases, with 13 bases between them. Per the germline V gene, CDR1 is SGHTS and CDR2 is YDEGEE. DNA for the CDR3: TGTGCCAGCAGTTCCAGCGGAACAAGCACAGATACGCAGTATTTT. Its protein is CASSSSGTSTDTQYF. Drawing the rest from reference TRBV5-8 and TRBJ2-3, the complete variable domain is EAGVTQSPTHLIKTRGQQATLRCSPISGHTSVYWYQQALGLGLQFLLWYDEGEERNRGNFPPRFSGRQFPNYSSELNVNALELEDSALYLCASSSSGTSTDTQYFGPGTRLTVL.

The V call is TRBV27, the J call TRBJ2-1; 7 bases are shared with TRBD2. Germline V gives CDR1 MNHEY, CDR2 SMNVEV (reference sequence). V gave up 6 bases and J gave up 11 bases; unmatched junction bases: 16. The CDR3 has 15 amino acids. The CDR3 here is CASSLTWDLAGKQFF. The CDR3 DNA is TGTGCCAGCAGCCTAACCTGGGACTTAGCGGGTAAGCAGTTCTTC.

J is TRBJ2-3 and V is TRBV6-6; 7 nucleotides match TRBD2. CDR1 is MNHNY and CDR2 is SVGAGI in the germline V gene (reference sequence). This CDR3 comprises 13 residues. J gave up 3 bases and V 5 bases, and 2 bases lay outside the gene matches. CDR3 nucleotides: TGTGCCAGCAGTCGGACTAGTACAGATACGCAGTATTTT. Its translation: CASSRTSTDTQYF.

In this sample, this clone turned up once. The chain carries TRBV28 and TRBJ1-5; 7 bases fit TRBD1. The germline V gene encodes CDR1 MDHEN and CDR2 SYDVKM. Unmatched junction bases numbered 11, after V lost 5 bases and J lost 10 bases. There are 14 residues in the CDR3. In DNA form, the CDR3 reads TGTGCCAGCAGTACGTACAGGGGACTGGGCCCCCAGCATTTT. Its protein is CASSTYRGLGPQHF.

This clone was counted a few times. V is TRBV6-1 and J is TRBJ2-3; 10 bases fit TRBD2. J gave up 4 bases and V 2 bases, and 0 bases lay outside the gene matches. This CDR3 spans 14 amino acids. CDR1 is MNHNS, CDR2 SASEGT, per germline. CDR3: CASSELAGADTQYF. The CDR3 DNA sequence: TGTGCCAGCAGTGAACTAGCGGGAGCAGATACGCAGTATTTT.

The V call is TRBV4-1, the J call TRBJ2-7; D gene uncertain. V was clipped by 0 bases and J by 1 base, with 16 bases between them. Germline CDR1 and CDR2: MGHRA and YSYEKL. CDR3 length: 17 residues. The CDR3 here is CASSQEIMLGGSYEQYF. The CDR3 DNA reads as TGCGCCAGCAGCCAAGAAATTATGCTAGGTGGGTCCTACGAGCAGTACTTC.